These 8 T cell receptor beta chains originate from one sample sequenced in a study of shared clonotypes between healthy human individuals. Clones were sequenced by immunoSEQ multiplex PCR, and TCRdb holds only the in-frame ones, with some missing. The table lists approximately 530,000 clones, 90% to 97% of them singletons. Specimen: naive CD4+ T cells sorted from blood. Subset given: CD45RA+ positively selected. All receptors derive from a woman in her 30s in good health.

CDR3 loop: CASSPRGERYGYTF. CDR3 sequence (DNA): TGTGCCAGCAGCCCTCGGGGGGAAAGGTATGGCTACACCTTC. The rearrangement uses TRBV5-6 and TRBJ1-2; D possibly corresponds to TRBD1 (5 bases). V lost 4 bases to trimming and J lost 5 bases, with 15 bases between them. This CDR3 contains 14 residues. Germline CDR1 is SGHDT and CDR2 is YYEEEE. The entire variable domain, with the rest obtained from reference TRBV5-6 and TRBJ1-2, is as follows: DAGVTQSPTHLIKTRGQQVTLRCSPKSGHDTVSWYQQALGQGPQFIFQYYEEEERQRGNFPDRFSGHQFPNYSSELNVNALLLGDSALYLCASSPRGERYGYTFGSGTRLTVV.

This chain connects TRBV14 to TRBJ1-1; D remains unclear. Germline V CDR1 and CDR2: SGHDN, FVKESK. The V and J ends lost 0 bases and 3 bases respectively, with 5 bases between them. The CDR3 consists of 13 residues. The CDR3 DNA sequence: TGTGCCAGCAGCCAAGATCTAGACACTGAAGCTTTCTTT. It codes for CASSQDLDTEAFF.

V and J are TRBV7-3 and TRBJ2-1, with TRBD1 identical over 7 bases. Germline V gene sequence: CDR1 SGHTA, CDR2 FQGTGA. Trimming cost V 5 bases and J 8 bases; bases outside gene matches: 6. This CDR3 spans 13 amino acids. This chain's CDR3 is CASSPQGSDEQFF. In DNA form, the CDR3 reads TGTGCCAGCAGCCCACAGGGGTCAGATGAGCAGTTCTTC.

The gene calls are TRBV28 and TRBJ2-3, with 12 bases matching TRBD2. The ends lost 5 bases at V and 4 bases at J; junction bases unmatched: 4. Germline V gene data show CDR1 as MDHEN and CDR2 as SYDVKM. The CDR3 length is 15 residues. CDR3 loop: CASSGLAGPSDTQYF. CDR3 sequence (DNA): TGTGCCAGCAGTGGACTAGCGGGGCCCTCAGATACGCAGTATTTT.

CDR3 region: CASSLRGSGASNEKLFF. Here the CDR3 DNA reads TGTGCCAGCAGCTTAAGGGGGAGCGGGGCCTCAAATGAAAAACTGTTTTTT. This chain uses TRBV7-9 with TRBJ1-4, with D perhaps matching TRBD1 (6 bases). The CDR3 consists of 17 residues. Germline V gene lookup returns CDR1 SEHNR and CDR2 FQNEAQ (reference sequence). Deletions cut 2 bases from V and 5 bases from J, with 18 bases between. The full variable domain, in which reference TRBV7-9 and TRBJ1-4 provide the parts outside the CDR3, is DTGVSQNPRHKITKRGQNVTFRCDPISEHNRLYWYRQTLGQGPEFLTYFQNEAQLEKSRLLSDRFSAERPKGSFSTLEIQRTEQGDSAMYLCASSLRGSGASNEKLFFGSGTQLSVL.

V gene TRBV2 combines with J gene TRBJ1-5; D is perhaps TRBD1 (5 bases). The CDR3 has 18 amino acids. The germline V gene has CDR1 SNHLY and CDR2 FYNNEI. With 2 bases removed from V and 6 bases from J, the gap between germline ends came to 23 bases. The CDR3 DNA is TGTGCCAGCAGTGAACTTCTAATGGGGGTGGTACGCGGTCAGCCCCAGCATTTT. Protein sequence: CASSELLMGVVRGQPQHF.

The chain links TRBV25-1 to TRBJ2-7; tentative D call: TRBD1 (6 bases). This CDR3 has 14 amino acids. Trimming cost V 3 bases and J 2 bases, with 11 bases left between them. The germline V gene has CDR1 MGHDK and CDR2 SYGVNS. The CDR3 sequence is CASSDTGTTYEQYF. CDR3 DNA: TGTGCCAGCAGTGACACCGGGACAACCTACGAGCAGTACTTC.

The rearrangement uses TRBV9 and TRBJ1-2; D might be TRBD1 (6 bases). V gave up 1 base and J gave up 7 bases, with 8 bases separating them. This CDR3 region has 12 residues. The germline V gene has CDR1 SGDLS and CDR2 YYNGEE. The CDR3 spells CASSVQGSGYTF. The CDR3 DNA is TGTGCCAGCAGCGTACAGGGGAGTGGCTACACCTTC.